These 30 T cell receptor beta chains came from one sample sequenced in a study of blood T cell repertoires in COVID-19. The data were produced by immunoSEQ multiplex PCR, yet TCRdb's version contains in-frame clones alone and is incomplete. The data contain over 85,000 clones, 88% of them singletons. The sample consisted of peripheral blood. Receptor source: a woman aged 45-65 years with acute or convalescent COVID-19.

J is TRBJ2-1 and V is TRBV28; 7 bases align to TRBD2. The CDR3 length is 14 residues. V dropped 1 base and J dropped 7; count of bases not matched to a gene: 4. Germline V lookup: CDR1 MDHEN, CDR2 SYDVKM. CDR3 residues: CASSLFSGGNEQFF. CDR3 coding DNA: TGTGCCAGCAGTTTATTTTCGGGAGGTAATGAGCAGTTCTTC. The entire variable domain, with the rest obtained from reference TRBV28 and TRBJ2-1, is as follows: DVKVTQSSRYLVKRTGEKVFLECVQDMDHENMFWYRQDPGLGLRLIYFSYDVKMKEKGDIPEGYSVSREKKERFSLILESASTNQTSMYLCASSLFSGGNEQFFGPGTRLTVL.

V gene TRBV5-1 combines with J gene TRBJ2-2, with D perhaps TRBD1 (5 bases). The ends were cut back, 0 bases at V and 1 base at J, with 7 bases in the middle. Germline V lookup: CDR1 SGHRS, CDR2 YFSETQ. The CDR3 has 15 residues. CDR3 nucleotides: TGCGCCAGCAGCTTGGAAGGACAGAACACCGGGGAGCTGTTTTTT. Protein product: CASSLEGQNTGELFF.

As concerns this clone: The identical CDR3 is also encoded by other nucleotide sequences in the sample. The gene calls are TRBV20-1 and TRBJ2-7; a possible D gene is TRBD1 (5 bases). This CDR3 has 11 amino acids. Trimming shortened V by 2 bases and J by 5 bases, and 7 bases separated the two germline ends. Looked up from germline, CDR1 is DFQATT and CDR2 is SNEGSKA (reference sequence). The CDR3 DNA reads TGCAGTGCTAGACAGGGTAACGAGCAGTACTTC. Residues: CSARQGNEQYF.

In its sample, this clone was seen a few times. V usage is TRBV7-2 and J usage is TRBJ1-3; no definite D call. The CDR3 is made up of 15 amino acids. V lost 2 bases, J lost 0 bases, and 8 bases lay in between. The V gene's germline CDR1 is SGHTA and CDR2 FQGNSA. The CDR3 DNA follows: TGTGCCAGCAGCTTACGACTGAACTCTGGAAACACCATATATTTT. Translating it yields CASSLRLNSGNTIYF.

This sequence joins TRBV2 and TRBJ2-2; 7 bases fit TRBD1. This CDR3 comprises 14 residues. V was clipped by 5 bases and J by 6 bases; unmatched bases: 6. Per the germline V gene, CDR1 is SNHLY and CDR2 is FYNNEI. In DNA, the CDR3 is TGTGCCAGCAGTACCGGGACAGCCCCCGGGGAGCTGTTTTTT. This codes for CASSTGTAPGELFF.

This clone was seen just once. V and J are TRBV3-1 (or the pseudogene TRBV3-2) and TRBJ2-1; D gene uncertain. CDR1 is LGHDT and CDR2 is YNNKEL in the germline V gene (reference sequence). The CDR3 length is 11 residues. V was shortened by 6 bases and J by 3 bases, with 3 bases between the two germline ends. The CDR3 bases are TGTGCCAGCAGTATCTACAATGAGCAGTTCTTC. This codes for CASSIYNEQFF.

The chain has TRBV30 and TRBJ1-6; D may be TRBD1 (5 bases). V dropped 0 bases and J dropped 9 bases, with 12 bases sitting between them. Looked up from germline, CDR1 is GTSNPN and CDR2 is SVGIG (reference sequence). The CDR3 length is 14 residues. This CDR3 reads CAWSVGRALSPLHF. CDR3 nucleotide sequence: TGTGCCTGGAGTGTCGGCAGGGCTCTTTCACCCCTCCACTTT.

This chain connects TRBV30 to TRBJ1-2; unclear D gene. CDR1 is GTSNPN and CDR2 is SVGIG in the germline V gene (reference sequence). Trimming removed 0 bases from V and 0 bases from J, with 11 bases in between. CDR3 length equals 15 residues. DNA of the CDR3: TGTGCCTGGAGTGTACCTAGCCTCGCTAACTATGGCTACACCTTC. The encoded protein is CAWSVPSLANYGYTF.

The chain has TRBV3-1 (or the pseudogene TRBV3-2) and TRBJ1-1; TRBD1 is a possible D gene (6 bases). Germline V gene lookup returns CDR1 LGHDT and CDR2 YNNKEL (reference sequence). Trimming took 3 bases from V and 6 from J, leaving 11 bases between them. The CDR3 has 13 amino acids. Here the CDR3 DNA reads TGTGCCAGCAGCCATGCGACAGGACCTGAAGCTTTCTTT. It is translated as CASSHATGPEAFF.

The chain uses TRBV19 and TRBJ2-1; 11 positions match TRBD2. Germline loops: CDR1 LNHDA, CDR2 SQIVND (reference sequence). The CDR3 has 16 amino acids. Germline trimming cut 5 bases from V and 6 bases from J; bases unmatched to any gene: 9. CDR3 sequence (DNA): TGTGCCAGTAGTGTTCGTAGCGGGAGGGCTAGCAATGAGCAGTTCTTC. Its translation is CASSVRSGRASNEQFF. Full variable domain (remainder filled in from reference TRBV19 and TRBJ2-1): DGGITQSPKYLFRKEGQNVTLSCEQNLNHDAMYWYRQDPGQGLRLIYYSQIVNDFQKGDIAEGYSVSREKKESFPLTVTSAQKNPTAFYLCASSVRSGRASNEQFFGPGTRLTVL.

The chain recombines TRBV24-1 with TRBJ1-2, with D unresolved. V was clipped by 4 bases and J by 4 bases, with 12 bases between them. This CDR3 comprises 14 residues. Germline V gene sequence: CDR1 KGHDR, CDR2 SFDVKD. CDR3 sequence: CATSDTGILYGYTF. Written as DNA, the CDR3 is TGTGCCACCAGTGACACCGGGATCCTCTATGGCTACACCTTC.

The chain joins TRBV18 to TRBJ1-5; 8 nucleotides match TRBD1. This CDR3 has 15 residues. The V segment lost 8 bases and the J segment 6 bases; nucleotides outside the gene matches: 12. Germline CDR1 reads KGHSH; CDR2 reads LQKENI. The CDR3: CASQGQGVGSQPQHF. As DNA, the CDR3 is TGTGCCAGCCAAGGACAGGGAGTGGGTTCTCAGCCCCAGCATTTT.

This clone was counted between two and nine times. The chain uses TRBV7-6 and TRBJ1-3; 9 bases fit TRBD1. CDR1 SGHVS and CDR2 FNYEAQ come from the germline V gene. Unmatched junction bases numbered 6, after V lost 5 bases and J lost 1 base. The CDR3 has 16 residues. The CDR3 spells CASSKTGGASGNTIYF. The CDR3 nucleotides read TGTGCCAGCAGCAAAACAGGGGGCGCTTCTGGAAACACCATATATTTT.

The CDR3 bases are TGTGCCAGCAGCCGAGCGGGAGCTCCCTACAATGAGCAGTTCTTC. Amino acids: CASSRAGAPYNEQFF. The chain is built from TRBV11-2 and TRBJ2-1, with 8 positions matching TRBD2. This CDR3 is 15 amino acids long. CDR1 is SGHAT and CDR2 is FQNNGV in the germline V gene. V gave up 5 bases and J gave up 2 bases; unmatched junction bases: 5.

V and J are TRBV5-6 and TRBJ1-1; D ambiguous. The CDR3 runs to 13 residues. V lost 6 bases and J 0 bases, leaving 9 bases between the germline ends. Germline assignment: CDR1 SGHDT and CDR2 YYEEEE. CDR3 sequence: CASKDGVNTEAFF. The CDR3 DNA reads as TGTGCCAGCAAGGACGGGGTGAACACTGAAGCTTTCTTT.

This clone was detected ten times or more. The J gene is TRBJ2-7, the V gene TRBV28; D is ambiguous. The germline gives CDR1 MDHEN, CDR2 SYDVKM. The CDR3 runs to 13 residues. V lost 6 bases to trimming and J lost 3 bases, with 12 bases between them. The CDR3 spells CASRTTLSYEQYF. For the CDR3, the DNA is TGTGCCAGCAGAACCACCCTTAGCTACGAGCAGTACTTC.

The genes are TRBV29-1 and TRBJ2-3; 10 bases are a match to TRBD1. V dropped 6 bases and J dropped 0; count of bases not matched to a gene: 6. CDR1 is SQVTM, CDR2 ANQGSEA, per germline. The CDR3 covers 15 residues. CDR3 coding DNA: TGCAGCGTCACAGGACAGGGGGGGAGCACAGATACGCAGTATTTT. Translation gives CSVTGQGGSTDTQYF.

This chain uses TRBV5-1 with TRBJ2-3, with TRBD1 matching 8 bases. The germline V gene has CDR1 SGHRS and CDR2 YFSETQ. V shed 3 bases, J shed 1 base, and the junction held 7 bases outside the gene matches. The CDR3 extends over 16 amino acids. CDR3 DNA: TGCGCCAGCAGCTCGGGACAGGCCGGTCGCACAGATACGCAGTATTTT. It translates to CASSSGQAGRTDTQYF.

CDR3 DNA: TGCGCCAGCAGTGACAGCGGTCACTCCTACAATGAGCAGTTCTTC. It codes for CASSDSGHSYNEQFF. The rearrangement joins TRBV10-1 to TRBJ2-1; the D gene is possibly TRBD2 (5 bases). Trimming removed 3 bases from V and 0 bases from J, with 9 bases in between. Germline CDR1 WNHNN, CDR2 SYGVQD (reference sequence). The CDR3 has 15 residues.

The chain couples TRBV6-5 to TRBJ2-3, with 12 bases identical to TRBD2. Trimming at V came to 10 bases and at J to 12 bases, leaving 14 bases not matched to a gene. This CDR3 contains 14 residues. Germline V gene lookup returns CDR1 MNHEY and CDR2 SVGAGI. CDR3 nucleotide sequence: TGTGCCACCAGGACTAGCGGGGTCCCTGAAGGACAGTATTTT. As protein: CATRTSGVPEGQYF.

The chain links TRBV10-3 to TRBJ2-1; D is unclear. The CDR3 is 14 residues long. Trimming took 6 bases from V and 0 from J, leaving 9 bases between them. CDR1 and CDR2 from the germline V gene are ENHRY and SYGVKD. Here the CDR3 DNA reads TGTGCCATCAGCCCCCTAGACTCCTACAATGAGCAGTTCTTC. Its protein product is CAISPLDSYNEQFF.

This clone was counted once. The chain is built from TRBV18 and TRBJ1-5; 8 nucleotides match TRBD1. The CDR3 has 17 residues. CDR1 and CDR2 (germline): KGHSH, LQKENI. The J segment lost 6 bases and the V segment lost 4 bases, leaving 14 bases of the junction unmatched. The CDR3 is CASSRRGSGGVGQPQHF. Written as DNA, the CDR3 is TGTGCCAGCTCACGGAGGGGCTCAGGGGGCGTAGGTCAGCCCCAGCATTTT.

The chain is built from TRBV5-6 and TRBJ1-3; perhaps TRBD1 as D (6 bases). Germline CDR1 SGHDT, CDR2 YYEEEE. The CDR3 has 18 residues. With 4 bases removed from V and 1 base from J, the gap between germline ends came to 21 bases. This CDR3 is CASSESAWGRGSGNTIYF. The DNA of the CDR3 is TGTGCCAGCAGCGAATCTGCCTGGGGCAGGGGATCTGGAAACACCATATATTTT.

The genes are TRBV5-4 and TRBJ2-1; 10 positions match TRBD1. J gave up 6 bases and V 4 bases, and 22 bases lay outside the gene matches. The CDR3 is 20 residues long. Germline loops: CDR1 SGHNT, CDR2 YYREEE (reference sequence). The CDR3 protein is CASSGPRQGAAGIFSNEQFF. CDR3 DNA: TGTGCCAGCAGCGGCCCGAGACAGGGGGCTGCGGGGATCTTTAGCAATGAGCAGTTCTTC.

The V gene is TRBV7-9, the J gene TRBJ1-4, with 9 bases that match TRBD1. The ends lost 2 bases at V and 8 bases at J; junction bases unmatched: 9. Germline assignment: CDR1 SEHNR and CDR2 FQNEAQ (reference sequence). The CDR3 is 16 residues long. The CDR3 sequence: CASSLPSGTGQEKLFF. The CDR3 DNA sequence: TGTGCCAGCAGCTTACCCTCCGGGACAGGGCAAGAAAAACTGTTTTTT.

The rearrangement joins TRBV4-1 to TRBJ2-1; a weak D match, TRBD2 (7 bases). This CDR3 is built from 16 residues. The germline V gene encodes CDR1 MGHRA and CDR2 YSYEKL. V lost 0 bases, J lost 5 bases, and 14 bases lay in between. The CDR3 region is CASSQEGGLRNNEQFF. CDR3 in DNA: TGCGCCAGCAGCCAAGAGGGGGGGCTTCGGAACAATGAGCAGTTCTTC.

The chain joins TRBV25-1 to TRBJ2-5; D is perhaps TRBD2 (5 bases). CDR1 is MGHDK, CDR2 SYGVNS, per germline. V was pared by 4 bases and J by 7 bases, with 16 bases between. The CDR3 sequence is 14 residues long. Here the CDR3 DNA reads TGTGCCAGCAGTGGATCGGGGAACTCTGGGACCCAGTACTTC. It specifies CASSGSGNSGTQYF.

V usage is TRBV29-1 and J usage is TRBJ1-1; D remains ambiguous. Germline lookup yields CDR1 SQVTM and CDR2 ANQGSEA. The CDR3 totals 11 residues. V lost 2 bases and J 1 base, leaving 2 bases between the germline ends. CDR3 sequence (DNA): TGCAGCGTTGAACAGAACACTGAAGCTTTCTTT. Its protein product is CSVEQNTEAFF.

This clone was recorded only once. The chain combines TRBV5-5 with TRBJ2-1, with TRBD1 as a possible D gene (6 bases). Trimming stripped 5 bases from V and 0 bases from J, with 12 bases between. This CDR3 spans 15 amino acids. CDR1 is SGHKS, CDR2 YYEKEE, per germline (reference sequence). CDR3 sequence: CASSLTGSSYNEQFF. The CDR3 nucleotides read TGTGCCAGCAGTCTAACAGGGAGCTCCTACAATGAGCAGTTCTTC.

J is TRBJ1-5 and V is TRBV6-5; tentative D call: TRBD1 (5 bases). This CDR3 is 14 amino acids long. Germline V gene sequence: CDR1 MNHEY, CDR2 SVGAGI. The V end was cut by 7 bases, the J end by 5 bases, with 15 bases between. CDR3 sequence: CASTQRRDHQPQHF. CDR3 DNA sequence: TGTGCCAGCACACAGAGGAGGGACCATCAGCCCCAGCATTTT.